Listed here are 12 T cell receptor beta chains from one sample, sequenced in a study of CD8 T cell repertoires and HIV-1 epitope variants. Clones were read by immunoSEQ multiplex PCR, and TCRdb kept only the in-frame ones, dropping some. The profile shows about 95,000 clones, roughly 80% of them singletons. The sequencing sample was made of uncultured baseline CD8+ T cells from peripheral blood mononuclear cells (PBMCs). These receptors all come from a male donor with HIV.

The chain employs TRBV4-1 and TRBJ2-3; TRBD1 or TRBD2 may be the D gene (5 bases each). The CDR3 covers 12 residues. Germline V gives CDR1 MGHRA, CDR2 YSYEKL. V dropped 4 bases and J dropped 9 bases, with 11 bases sitting between them. The CDR3 DNA sequence: TGCGCCAGCAGCCTCGACGAGGGGACGCAGTATTTT. It codes for CASSLDEGTQYF.

The V call is TRBV15, the J call TRBJ2-1, with D tentatively TRBD2 (6 bases). In germline, CDR1 is LNHNV, CDR2 YYDKDF (reference sequence). Between the trimmed V and J ends, which lost 3 bases and 2 bases, there was a span of 11 bases. This CDR3 spans 15 amino acids. The CDR3 DNA is TGTGCCACCAGCAGTCGGGGCGGGACCTACAATGAGCAGTTCTTC. It encodes CATSSRGGTYNEQFF. The complete variable domain, with remaining parts taken from reference TRBV15 and TRBJ2-1, reads DAMVIQNPRYQVTQFGKPVTLSCSQTLNHNVMYWYQQKSSQAPKLLFHYYDKDFNNEADTPDNFQSRRPNTSFCFLDIRSPGLGDTAMYLCATSSRGGTYNEQFFGPGTRLTVL.

In the case of this clone: Germline and junction disagree at one end, which may indicate a read error. The CDR3 DNA sequence: TGTGCTAGCAGCTTAATTGTCAGCTATGGCTACACCTTC. Translation: CASSLIVSYGYTF. This chain joins TRBV7-7 and TRBJ1-2, with no clear D. The CDR3 contains 13 residues. Germline V gene data show CDR1 as SSHAT and CDR2 as FNYEAQ (reference sequence).

The chain is built from TRBV5-4 and TRBJ2-5; 10 positions match TRBD1. Germline lookup yields CDR1 SGHNT and CDR2 YYREEE (reference sequence). CDR3 length equals 17 residues. The junction had 9 bases not matched to a gene; V was cut back by 0 bases and J by 4 bases. CDR3 sequence (DNA): TGTGCCAGCAGCTTGGGCCCCGGGACAGGGGATCTAGAGACCCAGTACTTC. Its protein is CASSLGPGTGDLETQYF. Complete variable domain (other parts from reference TRBV5-4 and TRBJ2-5): ETGVTQSPTHLIKTRGQQVTLRCSSQSGHNTVSWYQQALGQGPQFIFQYYREEENGRGNFPPRFSGLQFPNYSSELNVNALELDDSALYLCASSLGPGTGDLETQYFGPGTRLLVL.

The V gene is TRBV5-4, the J gene TRBJ1-5, with unresolved D. The V and J ends lost 0 bases and 7 bases respectively, with 14 bases between them. Germline loops: CDR1 SGHNT, CDR2 YYREEE (reference sequence). The CDR3 is 15 amino acids. The CDR3 reads CASSLDGIVGQPQHF. Written as DNA, the CDR3 is TGTGCCAGCAGCTTGGACGGGATTGTGGGGCAGCCCCAGCATTTT. Full variable domain (remainder filled in from reference TRBV5-4 and TRBJ1-5): ETGVTQSPTHLIKTRGQQVTLRCSSQSGHNTVSWYQQALGQGPQFIFQYYREEENGRGNFPPRFSGLQFPNYSSELNVNALELDDSALYLCASSLDGIVGQPQHFGDGTRLSIL.

This chain connects TRBV28 to TRBJ1-3, with D perhaps matching TRBD1 (5 bases). V was pared by 8 bases and J by 0 bases, with 17 bases between. CDR3 length: 16 amino acids. The germline CDR1 and CDR2 sequences are MDHEN and SYDVKM. The CDR3 coding sequence is TGTGCCAGCCAGGGTGTAGGGGTTAGCTCTGGAAACACCATATATTTT. It yields the protein CASQGVGVSSGNTIYF.

V usage is TRBV2 and J usage is TRBJ2-3; D is possibly TRBD1 (5 bases). Germline CDR1 and CDR2: SNHLY and FYNNEI. The CDR3 totals 14 residues. Between the trimmed V and J ends, which lost 8 bases and 3 bases, there was a span of 15 bases. The CDR3 DNA reads as TGTGCCAGCGGGCAGGCAGGGCAGACAGATACGCAGTATTTT. This gives the protein CASGQAGQTDTQYF.

The chain joins TRBV5-6 to TRBJ2-7; D unresolved. V lost 4 bases and J 3 bases, leaving 14 bases between the germline ends. Germline lookup yields CDR1 SGHDT and CDR2 YYEEEE. This CDR3 has 14 amino acids. The DNA for the CDR3 is TGTGCCAGCAGCGTGGGTCTTATCGTCTACGAGCAGTACTTC. It is translated as CASSVGLIVYEQYF.

This clone was seen a single time. This chain links TRBV7-8 with TRBJ2-5, with 7 nucleotides matching TRBD2. The CDR3 has 17 amino acids. V shed 1 base, J shed 4 bases, and the junction held 12 bases outside the gene matches. Germline V lookup: CDR1 SGHVS, CDR2 FQNEAQ. CDR3 DNA: TGTGCCAGCAGCTTAGTAGTATCGGGACTAACGGGAGAGACCCAGTACTTC. Its translation: CASSLVVSGLTGETQYF. The variable domain in full, with the rest retrieved from reference TRBV7-8 and TRBJ2-5, is GAGVSQSPRYKVAKRGQDVALRCDPISGHVSLFWYQQALGQGPEFLTYFQNEAQLDKSGLPSDRFFAERPEGSVSTLKIQRTQQEDSAVYLCASSLVVSGLTGETQYFGPGTRLLVL.

This rearrangement joins TRBV5-1 to TRBJ2-2; TRBD2 matches at 10 bases. Germline V gene lookup returns CDR1 SGHRS and CDR2 YFSETQ. J gave up 5 bases and V 4 bases, and 8 bases lay outside the gene matches. This CDR3 is 16 amino acids long. The CDR3 here is CASSRGLAVETGELFF. CDR3 nucleotides: TGCGCCAGCAGCCGAGGACTAGCGGTAGAGACCGGGGAGCTGTTTTTT.

The chain links TRBV29-1 to TRBJ2-2; possibly TRBD2 for D (6 bases). The CDR3 has 12 amino acids. Trimming cost V 6 bases and J 5 bases, with 10 bases left between them. Germline CDR1 and CDR2: SQVTM and ANQGSEA. Written as DNA, the CDR3 is TGCAGCGTCATGGCGGGAACCGGGGAGCTGTTTTTT. Amino acids: CSVMAGTGELFF.

Ten or more counts support this clone. CDR3 coding DNA: TGTGCCAGCTCACCAAAGGACAGGGGCCAAGAGACCCAGTACTTC. Its protein product is CASSPKDRGQETQYF. The V call is TRBV18, the J call TRBJ2-5; TRBD1 aligns across 9 bases. This CDR3 is 15 amino acids long. Germline CDR1 is KGHSH and CDR2 is LQKENI. J lost 1 base, V lost 2 bases, and 2 bases had no gene match.